This T cell receptor (beta chain) comes out of a study of control samples from healthy donors and cancer patients. Germline V gives CDR1 SNHLY, CDR2 FYNNEI. V was trimmed by 6 bases and J by 1 base, leaving 6 bases between them. This CDR3 is 12 amino acids long. The protocol was immunoSEQ multiplex PCR, while the TCRdb copy is restricted to in-frame clones and leaves out a portion. The table has some 130,000 clones, roughly 92% seen once. The material sequenced was blood. The chain uses TRBV2 and TRBJ1-2; D not certain. The receptor comes from a man aged 18 to 35 in good health. The CDR3 loop is CASSYFNYGYTF. Here the CDR3 DNA reads TGTGCCAGCAGCTATTTTAACTATGGCTACACCTTC. Full variable domain (rest looked up from reference TRBV2 and TRBJ1-2): EPEVTQTPSHQVTQMGQEVILRCVPISNHLYFYWYRQILGQKVEFLVSFYNNEISEKSEIFDDQFSVERPDGSNFTLKIRSTKLEDSAMYFCASSYFNYGYTFGSGTRLTVV.